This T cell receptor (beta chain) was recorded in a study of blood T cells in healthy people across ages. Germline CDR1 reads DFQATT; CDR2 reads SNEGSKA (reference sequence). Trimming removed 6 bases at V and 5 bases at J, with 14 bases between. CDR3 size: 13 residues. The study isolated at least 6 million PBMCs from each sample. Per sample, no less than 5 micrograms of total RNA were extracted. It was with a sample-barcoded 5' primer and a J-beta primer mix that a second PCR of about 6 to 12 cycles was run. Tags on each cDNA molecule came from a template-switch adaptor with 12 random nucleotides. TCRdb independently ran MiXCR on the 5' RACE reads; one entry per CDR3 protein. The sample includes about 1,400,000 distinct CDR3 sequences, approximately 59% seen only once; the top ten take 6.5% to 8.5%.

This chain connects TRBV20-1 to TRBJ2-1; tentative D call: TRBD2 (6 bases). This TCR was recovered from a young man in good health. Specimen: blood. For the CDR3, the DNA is TGCAGTGCCCGACTAGATCGCCACAATGAGCAGTTCTTC. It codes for CSARLDRHNEQFF.